One TCR beta chain is described in this entry. The sample belongs to a study of OX40 agonist ivuxolimab in advanced cancers. Study-level background: Ivuxolimab is an agonistic anti-OX40 (CD134) antibody, and patients were treated with it.

Germline loops: CDR1 SGHTA, CDR2 FQGNSA. CDR3 length equals 15 residues. V gave up 0 bases and J gave up 0 bases, with 8 bases separating them. Autoimmune disease history or systemic immunosuppression excluded patients. Measured with immunoSEQ multiplex PCR; TCRdb has only the in-frame clones, and not every one. This table holds tens of thousands of clones, approximately 91% found once. The origin of this receptor is an adult with an advanced solid tumor such as melanoma, head and neck, liver or kidney cancer. The sequencing here drew on CD4+ or CD8+ T cells sorted from blood, taken in a trial of the OX40 agonist ivuxolimab. The chain joins TRBV7-2 to TRBJ1-1; the D gene is possibly TRBD1 (5 bases). The CDR3, as DNA: TGTGCCAGCAGCTTAGCTGTGGGGCTGAACACTGAAGCTTTCTTT. The encoded protein is CASSLAVGLNTEAFF.